This T cell receptor (beta chain) emerged from a study of cytomegalovirus exposure and HLA in healthy donors. V dropped 2 bases and J dropped 6; count of bases not matched to a gene: 7. Germline CDR1 reads SGDLS; CDR2 reads YYNGEE. The CDR3 totals 15 residues. 60 Vbeta and 13 Jbeta primers were used in PCR. Assay: immunoSEQ multiplex PCR; the TCRdb copy retains only in-frame clones and omits some. In total, the table holds about 200,000 clones. Sequencing was carried out using PBMCs. This TCR derives from a boy younger than 18 in good health and CMV-seronegative. The gene calls are TRBV9 and TRBJ2-3; 9 bases line up with TRBD2. CDR3 bases: TGTGCCAGCAGCGTCTCCGGGACTAGCATGGATACGCAGTATTTT. Its protein product is CASSVSGTSMDTQYF.